The clone carrying this T cell receptor beta chain showed up many times. Regarding time point: before trial treatment. The CDR3 is 14 residues long. Trimming cost V 7 bases and J 1 base, with 10 bases left between them. From germline, CDR1 is SNHLY and CDR2 FYNNEI. The data derive from a study of low-dose radiotherapy and immunotherapy resistance in tumors. About the research overall: Cohort 1 was given 0.5 Gy fractions every 2 weeks, 6.5 Gy in total. Study patients were administered oral aspirin at 300 mg daily for four cycles from cycle 1 day 1.

Alpha- and beta-chain coverage of first-strand cDNA came from TRAV- and TRBV-specific primers. The PCR that amplified TCRs ran for approximately 20 cycles, relying on a constant-region primer and a V-primer adapter. mRNA, once isolated, was amplified by in vitro transcription. TCRdb analysed the reads with MiXCR anew, one entry per CDR3 protein. The repertoire holds 80,000 to 95,000 distinct CDR3 sequences, under 10% seen once, with around 0.98% in the top ten. The V gene is TRBV2, the J gene TRBJ2-2; no reliable D call. This sequence was found in a male donor with prostate cancer. The starting material was PBMCs, obtained before treatment. CDR3 loop: CASKRTGNTGELFF. In nucleotides, the CDR3 is TGTGCCAGCAAAAGGACGGGGAACACCGGGGAGCTGTTTTTT. Looking up the rest from reference TRBV2 and TRBJ2-2 gives the full variable domain: EPEVTQTPSHQVTQMGQEVILRCVPISNHLYFYWYRQILGQKVEFLVSFYNNEISEKSEIFDDQFSVERPDGSNFTLKIRSTKLEDSAMYFCASKRTGNTGELFFGEGSRLTVL.